This T cell receptor (beta chain) was sequenced for a study of T-cell memory formation after mild COVID-19. Findings and limits, study-wide: Contracting CD8+ clones were enriched in EMRA, CD4+ mainly in CM and EM. Later expanders leaned CD4+, whereas clones that contracted between day 15 and 85 were balanced CD4/CD8.

TCRdb called the 5' RACE reads again in MiXCR, with one record for every CDR3 protein. The table includes hundreds of thousands of distinct CDR3 sequences, 20% detected once. Concerning this clonotype itself: The antigen is undetermined.

The source material was PBMCs or a T cell subset sorted from them (not recorded which). The sequence came from an adult woman who had mild COVID-19 (a few samples of this study predate the infection). Cell type and time point are not known.

In nucleotides, the CDR3 is TGCGCCAGCAGCCAAGTTAAAGCGGGGGGGAGAGTTGGGAATGAGCAGTTCTTC. As protein: CASSQVKAGGRVGNEQFF. V is TRBV4-1 and J is TRBJ2-1; TRBD2 matches at 10 bases. CDR3 length: 18 amino acids. From germline, CDR1 is MGHRA and CDR2 YSYEKL. The J segment lost 7 bases and the V segment lost 1 base, leaving 13 bases of the junction unmatched.